This TCR beta chain was sequenced during a study of cytomegalovirus exposure and HLA in healthy donors. Both 60 Vbeta primers and 13 Jbeta primers went into the PCR. Libraries were prepared by immunoSEQ multiplex PCR; TCRdb keeps only in-frame clonotypes and omits some of them. The repertoire includes over 120,000 clones, 78% of them detected once, and 2.5% to 3.5% sits in the top ten. Study-level findings and limits: Later findings reportedly placed an Asian-associated ancestry cluster below the approximately 630-donor mean for N-insertions. Later on, an analysis showed TCR association rates differing by HLA locus, with DRB1 the most and HLA-C the fewest.

J gave up 1 base and V 4 bases, and 7 bases lay outside the gene matches. This CDR3 is built from 16 residues. Germline-derived CDR1 and CDR2 are SGHRS and YFSETQ. About this clone: The antigen remains unidentified.

The sample comprised PBMCs. This receptor was taken from a female donor in good health and CMV-seronegative. The V and J genes are TRBV5-1 and TRBJ1-3; 8 bases are a match to TRBD1. The chain's CDR3 is CASSLTGGTSGNTIYF. The CDR3 DNA sequence: TGCGCCAGCAGCCTTACAGGGGGTACTTCTGGAAACACCATATATTTT.